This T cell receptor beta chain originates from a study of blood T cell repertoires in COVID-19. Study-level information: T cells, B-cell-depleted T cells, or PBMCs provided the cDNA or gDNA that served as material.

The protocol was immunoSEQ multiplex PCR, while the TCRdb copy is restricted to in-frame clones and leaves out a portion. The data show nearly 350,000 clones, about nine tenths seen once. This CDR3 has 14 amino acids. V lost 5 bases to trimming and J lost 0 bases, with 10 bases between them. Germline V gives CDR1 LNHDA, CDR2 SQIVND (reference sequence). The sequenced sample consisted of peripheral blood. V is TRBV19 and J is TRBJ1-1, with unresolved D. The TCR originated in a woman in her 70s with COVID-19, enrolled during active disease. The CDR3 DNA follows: TGTGCCAGTAGTGTTTCCAGTGTGAACACTGAAGCTTTCTTT. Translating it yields CASSVSSVNTEAFF.